This T cell receptor beta chain was recovered during a study of regulatory T cells in long-lasting Graves disease. Study-level findings and limits: Preferential use of TRBV28, TRBJ1-2 and TRBJ2-5 was seen in persistent disease. Newly diagnosed Graves' patients had higher TCR diversity than persistent ones.

Arm-PCR of CDR3 regions and iRepertoire HTBI primers were used to build TCR beta libraries. Using its own MiXCR run on the multiplex PCR reads, TCRdb lists one record per CDR3 protein. Of over 450,000 distinct CDR3 sequences detected, 20% to 25% appear once; the ten largest clones hold about 7%. This clonotype occurred many times. No antigen is known for it. Indicated time point: persistent/refractory GD, antithyroid drugs over 5 years with positive TRAb. There was RNA extracted from PBMCs, and the TCR library was made from it. V lost 5 bases, J lost 0 bases, and 11 bases lay in between. Germline loops: CDR1 SEHNR, CDR2 FQNEAQ (reference sequence). The CDR3 length is 14 residues.

The sample in question was peripheral blood mononuclear cells (PBMCs), obtained when the disease was refractory, from a patient treated with antithyroid drugs. The source is a female donor with Graves disease. The chain links TRBV7-9 to TRBJ2-7; maybe TRBD2 (6 bases). The CDR3 spells CASSHSGVSYEQYF. The CDR3 DNA sequence: TGTGCCAGCAGCCACTCGGGGGTCTCCTACGAGCAGTACTTC.